Shown below are 22 T cell receptor beta chains from a single sample sequenced in a study of T cells in Graves' hyperthyroidism and ophthalmopathy (dated by TCRdb to between 2017 and 2020). Library preparation employed multiplex PCR. Sequencing used an Illumina HiSeq 2000. The TCR beta CDR3 regions were amplified from the RNA transcripts. For the first round of RT-PCR on the TCR CDR3, the HTBI primer set was used together with the Qiagen OneStep RT-PCR kit. TCRdb cleaned the public reads at Q25 with fastp, built clones with MiXCR and kept in-frame beta chains. Each entry is one CDR3 protein sequence, shown with its most common DNA and genes. The sample table shows 700,000 to 950,000 distinct CDR3 sequences, and 35% are seen once. More than 25% of the sample rests with the top ten. The specimen sequenced was blood. The origin of the receptors is a woman aged 35 to 49 with Graves' hyperthyroidism.

This clonotype was observed at least ten times. The chain has TRBV25-1 and TRBJ1-5, with D unclear. The length of the CDR3 is 14 residues. The V gene lost 1 base and the J gene lost 6 bases, with 10 bases spanning the gap. Germline CDR1 MGHDK, CDR2 SYGVNS. CDR3 sequence (DNA): TGTGCCAGCAGTGAATCGATTGTGACTCAGCCCCAGCATTTT. Translating it yields CASSESIVTQPQHF.

This clonotype has a handful of counts. The chain employs TRBV4-3 and TRBJ2-7; D is uncertain. V lost 5 bases and J 0 bases, leaving 8 bases between the germline ends. Germline assignment: CDR1 LGHNA and CDR2 YSLEER. The CDR3 length is 13 residues. CDR3 loop: CASSKHSSYEQYF. The CDR3 DNA follows: TGCGCCAGCAGCAAGCACAGCTCCTACGAGCAGTACTTC.

This clonotype was found many times. This sequence joins TRBV11-3 and TRBJ2-5, with D perhaps matching TRBD1 or TRBD2 (6 bases each). The CDR3 spans 15 residues. Germline V gives CDR1 SGHNT, CDR2 YENEEA. V was cut by 3 bases and J by 1 base, with 12 bases left in between. The CDR3 region has the DNA TGTGCCAGCAGCTTTAAACAGGGAGGCCAAGAGACCCAGTACTTC. Amino acids: CASSFKQGGQETQYF.

There are a few counts of this clonotype. The chain's CDR3 is CASSLAGRSGELFF. The CDR3 DNA reads TGTGCCAGCAGCTTAGCTGGGCGCAGCGGGGAGCTGTTTTTT. V usage is TRBV11-1 and J usage is TRBJ2-2; D gene ambiguous. The V gene's germline CDR1 is SGHAT and CDR2 FQDESV (reference sequence). V lost 0 bases and J 7 bases, leaving 9 bases between the germline ends. The CDR3 consists of 14 residues.

V is TRBV4-1 and J is TRBJ1-1, with 7 bases lining up with TRBD1. V lost 3 bases to trimming and J lost 1 base; unmatched junction nucleotides: 5. CDR3 length equals 15 residues. Germline CDR1 is MGHRA and CDR2 is YSYEKL. The CDR3 is CASSHKTGQNTEAFF. CDR3 coding DNA: TGCGCCAGCAGCCACAAGACAGGGCAGAACACTGAAGCTTTCTTT.

The chain is built from TRBV12-3 or TRBV12-4 and TRBJ2-7, with 8 bases matching TRBD1. The V segment lost 7 bases and the J segment 4 bases; nucleotides outside the gene matches: 6. This CDR3 is built from 13 residues. Written as DNA, the CDR3 is TGTGCCAGCAATATGGACAGGGATTACGAGCAGTACTTC. As protein: CASNMDRDYEQYF.

Concerning this clonotype: This may arise from a read error, as a much more abundant clone is one base away. This sequence joins TRBV12-3 or TRBV12-4 and TRBJ1-1, with 7 bases aligning to TRBD1. The CDR3 covers 14 residues. The CDR3 protein is CASSPRQGRADAFF. The CDR3, as DNA: TGTGCCAGCAGTCCTAGACAGGGTAGGGCTGACGCTTTCTTT.

A note on this clonotype: Relative to the germline gene, one junction end is altered; a read error may explain this. The gene calls are TRBV10-3 and TRBJ2-3; a weak D match, TRBD2 (6 bases). The germline V gene encodes CDR1 ENHRY and CDR2 SYGVKD. The CDR3 sequence is 14 residues long. The CDR3 loop is CASSYGTRTDTQYF. The CDR3 bases are TGTGCCAGCAGTTACGGGACTCGCACAGATACGCAGTATTTT.

In its sample, this clonotype was seen many times. The chain uses TRBV10-1 and TRBJ1-6, with 11 nucleotides matching TRBD1. The ends lost 6 bases at V and 12 bases at J; junction bases unmatched: 7. CDR1 and CDR2 from the germline V gene are WNHNN and SYGVQD (reference sequence). This CDR3 spans 14 amino acids. CDR3 DNA: TGCGCCAGCAGCCTGGACAGGGGGCGCGGACCCCTCCACTTT. This codes for CASSLDRGRGPLHF.

For the CDR3, the DNA is TGTGCCAGCAGTGAATACTTACCAAATGAAGCTTTCTTT. Protein product: CASSEYLPNEAFF. V usage is TRBV6-1 and J usage is TRBJ1-1, with D unresolved. Germline assignment: CDR1 MNHNS and CDR2 SASEGT. The CDR3 has 13 residues. The V gene lost 2 bases and the J gene lost 7 bases, with 11 bases spanning the gap.

This clonotype was picked up many times. The chain uses TRBV13 and TRBJ1-5; no clear D gene. With 4 bases removed from V and 8 bases from J, the gap between germline ends came to 9 bases. The CDR3 sequence is 12 residues long. Germline loops: CDR1 PRHDT, CDR2 FYEKMQ (reference sequence). CDR3 sequence reads: CASSSTLEPQHF. DNA for the CDR3: TGTGCCAGCAGCTCCACATTGGAGCCCCAGCATTTT.

This clonotype was counted ten times or more. DNA for the CDR3: TGTGCCAGCAGCGTCGGACTGGATGCCAATTCACCCCTCCACTTT. It specifies CASSVGLDANSPLHF. The gene calls are TRBV5-4 and TRBJ1-6, with D hard to call. Germline V gene lookup returns CDR1 SGHNT and CDR2 YYREEE (reference sequence). V was cut by 4 bases and J by 7 bases, with 15 bases left in between. The CDR3 has 15 amino acids.

The rearrangement joins TRBV2 to TRBJ1-3, with D maybe TRBD1 (6 bases). Deletions cut 5 bases from V and 0 bases from J, with 17 bases between. The CDR3 covers 17 residues. The germline V gene encodes CDR1 SNHLY and CDR2 FYNNEI. As DNA, the CDR3 is TGTGCCAGCAGTTTCTGGGACACCTCAACCTCTGGAAACACCATATATTTT. This sequence encodes CASSFWDTSTSGNTIYF.

The chain employs TRBV27 and TRBJ1-1; possible D gene TRBD1, 6 bases. V lost 4 bases to trimming and J lost 5 bases, with 14 bases between them. This CDR3 has 14 amino acids. The germline gives CDR1 MNHEY, CDR2 SMNVEV (reference sequence). The CDR3 loop is CASSSGGVLTEAFF. CDR3 DNA sequence: TGTGCCAGCAGTTCCGGGGGCGTATTGACTGAAGCTTTCTTT.

In regard to this clonotype: A much larger clone lies one base from this, so it may be a read error. The chain employs TRBV4-3 and TRBJ2-6; D is unresolved. V lost 0 bases to trimming and J lost 4 bases, with 7 bases between them. Germline V lookup: CDR1 LGHNA, CDR2 YSLEER. The CDR3 has 15 amino acids. The CDR3 sequence is CASSQDGSGANVLTF. CDR3 sequence (DNA): TGCGCCAGCAGCCAAGATGGTTCGGGGGCCAACGTCCTGACTTTC.

The chain combines TRBV9 with TRBJ1-1; 7 bases line up with TRBD1. The V gene's germline CDR1 is SGDLS and CDR2 YYNGEE. The CDR3 sequence is 15 residues long. With V trimmed by 3 bases and J by 1 base, 6 bases remained unmatched. CDR3 loop: CASSGATGWNTEAFF. CDR3 coding DNA: TGTGCCAGCAGCGGGGCGACAGGGTGGAACACTGAAGCTTTCTTT. Combining the CDR3 with reference TRBV9 and TRBJ1-1 gives the whole variable domain DSGVTQTPKHLITATGQRVTLRCSPRSGDLSVYWYQQSLDQGLQFLIQYYNGEERAKGNILERFSAQQFPDLHSELNLSSLELGDSALYFCASSGATGWNTEAFFGQGTRLTVV.

This clonotype has at least ten counts. The chain couples TRBV19 to TRBJ1-2; D gene ambiguous. V dropped 6 bases and J dropped 0 bases, with 11 bases sitting between them. The CDR3 loop spans 14 amino acids. CDR1 is LNHDA, CDR2 SQIVND, per germline (reference sequence). CDR3 residues: CASRQSEPNYGYTF. The DNA of the CDR3 is TGTGCCAGTAGACAGTCAGAACCTAACTATGGCTACACCTTC.

This clonotype was counted only a few times. The rearrangement links TRBV4-3 to TRBJ1-2; possibly TRBD1 for D (5 bases). The CDR3 runs 15 residues. Looked up from germline, CDR1 is LGHNA and CDR2 is YSLEER. V dropped 0 bases and J dropped 4 bases, with 12 bases sitting between them. The CDR3 here is CASSQDLGEFYGYTF. Here the CDR3 DNA reads TGCGCCAGCAGCCAAGATCTGGGGGAATTCTATGGCTACACCTTC.

J is TRBJ2-7 and V is TRBV7-9, with 8 bases identical to TRBD1. The CDR3 sequence is 15 residues long. CDR1 and CDR2 from the germline V gene are SEHNR and FQNEAQ (reference sequence). The V gene end was trimmed by 7 bases and the J gene end by 2 bases; junction bases not matched to a gene: 10. CDR3 in DNA: TGTGCCAGCACCGGTTACAGGGGGGCTACCTACGAGCAGTACTTC. Amino acids: CASTGYRGATYEQYF.

This sequence joins TRBV3-2 and TRBJ1-1. TRBV3-2 represents a pseudogene. The CDR3 has 15 residues. The chain's CDR3 is CASSERPVVNTEAFF. The CDR3, as DNA: TGTGCCAGCAGCGAAAGGCCCGTAGTGAACACTGAAGCTTTCTTT.

This clonotype was detected ten times or more. J is TRBJ1-6 and V is TRBV5-1, with 10 nucleotides matching TRBD1. The CDR3 loop spans 16 amino acids. Unmatched junction bases numbered 7, after V lost 0 bases and J lost 10 bases. The V gene's germline CDR1 is SGHRS and CDR2 YFSETQ. Written as DNA, the CDR3 is TGCGCCAGCAGCTTGGGACAGGGGGCCGGAAAATCACCCCTCCACTTT. Translating it yields CASSLGQGAGKSPLHF.

The sample holds many counts of this clonotype. This chain joins TRBV19 and TRBJ1-5; tentatively, D is TRBD1 (5 bases). V was shortened by 10 bases and J by 1 base, with 20 bases between the two germline ends. The germline V gene has CDR1 LNHDA and CDR2 SQIVND (reference sequence). The CDR3 runs 16 residues. This CDR3 reads CATQSRSGDSNQPQHF. CDR3 sequence (DNA): TGTGCCACCCAGTCAAGATCGGGGGACAGCAATCAGCCCCAGCATTTT.